One T cell receptor beta chain is described in this entry. This record belongs to a study of T-cell memory formation after mild COVID-19. TCRdb called the 5' RACE reads again in MiXCR, with one record for every CDR3 protein. This sample has around 250,000 distinct CDR3 sequences, with under 20% found just once. J was trimmed by 8 bases and V by 5 bases; bases with no gene match: 6. CDR1 is SGHAT, CDR2 FQNNGV, per germline. This CDR3 is 14 amino acids long. Source material: PBMCs or a T cell subset sorted from them (not recorded which). The rearrangement joins TRBV11-2 to TRBJ1-2, with 12 bases matching TRBD1. The TCR was taken from a man younger than 35 who had mild COVID-19 (a few samples of this study predate the infection). Cell type and time point are not known. The CDR3 DNA reads TGTGCCAGCAGCACCGGGACAGGGGGCAAGGGCTACACCTTC. Translating gives CASSTGTGGKGYTF.